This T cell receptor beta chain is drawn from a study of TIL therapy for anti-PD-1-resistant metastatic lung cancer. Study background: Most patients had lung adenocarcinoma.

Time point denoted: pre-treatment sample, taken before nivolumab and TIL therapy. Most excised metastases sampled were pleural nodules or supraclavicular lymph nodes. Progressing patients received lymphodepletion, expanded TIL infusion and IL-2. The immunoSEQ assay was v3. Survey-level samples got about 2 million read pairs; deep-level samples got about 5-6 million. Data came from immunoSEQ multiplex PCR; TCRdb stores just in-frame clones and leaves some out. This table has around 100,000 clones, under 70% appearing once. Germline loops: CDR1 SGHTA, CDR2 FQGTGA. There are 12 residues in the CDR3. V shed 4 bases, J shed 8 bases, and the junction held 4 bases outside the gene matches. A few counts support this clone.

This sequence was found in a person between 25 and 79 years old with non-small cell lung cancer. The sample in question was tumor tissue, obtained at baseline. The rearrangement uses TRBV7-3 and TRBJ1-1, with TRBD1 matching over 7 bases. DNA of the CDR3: TGTGCCAGCAGCTCCTCGACAGGGGAAGCTTTCTTT. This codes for CASSSSTGEAFF.